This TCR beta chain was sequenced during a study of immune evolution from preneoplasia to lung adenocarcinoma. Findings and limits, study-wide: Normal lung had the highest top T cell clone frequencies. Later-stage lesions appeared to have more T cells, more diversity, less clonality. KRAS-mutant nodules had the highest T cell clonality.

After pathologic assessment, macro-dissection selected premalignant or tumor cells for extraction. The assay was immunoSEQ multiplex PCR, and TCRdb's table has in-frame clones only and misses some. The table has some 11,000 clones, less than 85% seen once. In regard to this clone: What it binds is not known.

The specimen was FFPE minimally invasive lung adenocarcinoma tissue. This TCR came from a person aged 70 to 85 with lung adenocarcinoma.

The CDR3, as DNA: TGTGCCAGCGTAGGGGACAGGGGAGTCGGGGAGCTGTTTTTT. It specifies CASVGDRGVGELFF. V is TRBV2 and J is TRBJ2-2; 10 nucleotides align to TRBD1. Per germline, CDR1 SNHLY and CDR2 FYNNEI. The CDR3 length is 14 residues. The V segment lost 8 bases and the J segment 7 bases; nucleotides outside the gene matches: 7. Combining the CDR3 with reference TRBV2 and TRBJ2-2 gives the whole variable domain EPEVTQTPSHQVTQMGQEVILRCVPISNHLYFYWYRQILGQKVEFLVSFYNNEISEKSEIFDDQFSVERPDGSNFTLKIRSTKLEDSAMYFCASVGDRGVGELFFGEGSRLTVL.